Following are 32 T cell receptor beta chains from one sample sequenced in a study of shared clonotypes between healthy human individuals (dated by TCRdb to the early 2020s). The receptor library was made with the immunoSEQ multiplex PCR assay. The immuneACCESS repertoire file appears here via TCRdb, limited to in-frame rearrangements. These files lack a portion of the clones; in checked studies, under half of the deficit traces to unresolved V genes, and the cause of the others is not known. The sample data list approximately 2,200,000 clones, and 85% to 95% of these were observed just once. Together, the top ten hold more than 1.5% of the sample. CD8 naive samples were CD45RO-negative cells positively selected for CCR7, giving a CD45RA+CCR7+ population that excluded TemRA cells. The sequenced sample consisted of naive CD8+ T cells from PBMCs. The intended sense of this specimen's cell subset or site label: CD45RA+CCR7+. The receptors were gathered from a young man in good health. Some clones in this sample may be carry-over from other donors' samples.

The V gene is TRBV4-2, the J gene TRBJ2-1; 7 nucleotides agree with TRBD1. The CDR3 covers 17 residues. Germline assignment: CDR1 LGHNA and CDR2 YNFKEQ. J lost 2 bases, V lost 2 bases, and 9 bases had no gene match. CDR3 DNA sequence: TGTGCCAGCAGCCAACGTATCTCTCAGGGGGCCTACAATGAGCAGTTCTTC. Protein: CASSQRISQGAYNEQFF.

This chain joins TRBV11-2 and TRBJ2-1, with TRBD2 identical over 7 bases. The V gene end was trimmed by 5 bases and the J gene end by 3 bases; junction bases not matched to a gene: 10. The CDR3 sequence is 16 residues long. Germline CDR1 SGHAT, CDR2 FQNNGV. DNA for the CDR3: TGTGCCAGCAGCGAGTCCGGCGGGAGATTCTACAATGAGCAGTTCTTC. It codes for CASSESGGRFYNEQFF.

A word on this clone: The identical CDR3 is also encoded by other nucleotide sequences in the sample. The V gene is TRBV27, the J gene TRBJ1-5; no clear D. V gave up 2 bases and J gave up 1 base, with 6 bases separating them. The CDR3 sequence is 14 residues long. CDR1 MNHEY and CDR2 SMNVEV come from the germline V gene (reference sequence). Written as DNA, the CDR3 is TGTGCCAGCAGTTTAGGCGGGAGCAATCAGCCCCAGCATTTT. Its translation: CASSLGGSNQPQHF.

This chain uses TRBV7-3 with TRBJ1-5; D gene ambiguous. V lost 8 bases and J lost 0, with 14 bases in between. Germline V lookup: CDR1 SGHTA, CDR2 FQGTGA. This CDR3 has 15 amino acids. Here the CDR3 reads CASHPAGFSNQPQHF. As DNA, the CDR3 is TGTGCCAGCCACCCCGCGGGATTTAGCAATCAGCCCCAGCATTTT.

The V and J genes are TRBV9 and TRBJ2-7; 9 bases fit TRBD1. The CDR3 sequence is 20 residues long. The V and J ends lost 0 bases and 4 bases, in that order; junction bases with no gene match: 20. Germline V CDR1 and CDR2: SGDLS, YYNGEE. The CDR3 sequence is CASSVVFAGQGDQFRYEQYF. The CDR3 region has the DNA TGTGCCAGCAGCGTAGTTTTTGCGGGACAGGGCGACCAATTCAGATACGAGCAGTACTTC.

The chain carries TRBV11-2 and TRBJ2-1; 8 bases align to TRBD2. In germline, CDR1 is SGHAT, CDR2 FQNNGV. The CDR3 sequence is 15 residues long. Germline trimming cut 4 bases from V and 4 bases from J; bases unmatched to any gene: 6. Written as DNA, the CDR3 is TGTGCCAGCAGCTGGGCTAGCGGGCGATACAATGAGCAGTTCTTC. It specifies CASSWASGRYNEQFF.

The chain combines TRBV10-2 with TRBJ1-6, with no clear D. The CDR3 has 13 amino acids. Trimming left V 2 bases short and J 8 bases short, with 7 bases between. Germline lookup yields CDR1 WSHSY and CDR2 SAAADI. The CDR3 region is CASSEGRYSPLHF. In nucleotides, the CDR3 is TGCGCCAGCAGTGAGGGGAGGTATTCACCCCTCCACTTT.

The chain links TRBV7-3 to TRBJ2-2; D possibly corresponds to TRBD1 (7 bases). Germline V gives CDR1 SGHTA, CDR2 FQGTGA. With 1 base removed from V and 7 bases from J, the gap between germline ends came to 19 bases. This CDR3 spans 17 amino acids. The CDR3 spells CASSLRPRGQTSGELFF. The CDR3 coding sequence is TGTGCCAGCAGCTTAAGACCGCGGGGACAGACCAGCGGGGAGCTGTTTTTT.

The chain uses TRBV7-2 and TRBJ1-2, with TRBD1 matching over 7 bases. Trimming took 10 bases from V and 0 from J; bases not matched to a gene: 8. Per germline, CDR1 SGHTA and CDR2 FQGNSA. This CDR3 is built from 14 residues. Here the CDR3 reads CAKTGQDPNYGYTF. CDR3 coding DNA: TGTGCCAAAACTGGACAGGACCCTAACTATGGCTACACCTTC.

This clone showed up just once. V gene TRBV11-1 combines with J gene TRBJ2-5; TRBD2 matches 7 bases. The DNA end is a closer match to TRBJ2-7, so the J assignment may be wrong. This CDR3 is built from 13 residues. Germline-derived CDR1 and CDR2 are SGHAT and FQDESV (reference sequence). This CDR3 is CASSLGGIDEQYF. The CDR3 DNA follows: TGTGCCAGCAGCTTGGGGGGGATTGACGAGCAGTACTTC.

To note about this clone: Other DNA variants within this sample encode the same CDR3. The rearrangement links TRBV10-1 to TRBJ2-7, with D perhaps matching TRBD1 (6 bases). The CDR3 is made up of 11 amino acids. V was clipped by 4 bases and J by 6 bases, with 7 bases between them. Germline V gives CDR1 WNHNN, CDR2 SYGVQD (reference sequence). CDR3 bases: TGCGCCAGCAGTGTAGGGGGCGAGCAGTACTTC. It encodes CASSVGGEQYF.

The V gene is TRBV4-2, the J gene TRBJ2-1; 13 bases map to TRBD2. CDR3 size: 16 residues. Germline values: CDR1 LGHNA, CDR2 YNFKEQ. J lost 5 bases, V lost 4 bases, and 5 bases had no gene match. CDR3 loop: CASSRRLAGGNNEQFF. The CDR3, as DNA: TGTGCCAGCAGCCGCAGACTAGCGGGAGGAAACAATGAGCAGTTCTTC.

The chain has TRBV7-9 and TRBJ1-2; D unclear. There are 12 residues in the CDR3. The germline CDR1 and CDR2 sequences are SEHNR and FQNEAQ (reference sequence). Trimming shortened V by 0 bases and J by 7 bases, and 6 bases separated the two germline ends. CDR3 sequence: CASSLADGGYTF. In nucleotides, the CDR3 is TGTGCCAGCAGCTTAGCGGACGGTGGCTACACCTTC.

The chain employs TRBV30 and TRBJ2-2; D is ambiguous. Trimming left V 3 bases short and J 2 bases short, with 4 bases between. CDR1 GTSNPN and CDR2 SVGIG come from the germline V gene (reference sequence). The CDR3 has 12 amino acids. For the CDR3, the DNA is TGTGCCTGGAGGGACAACACCGGGGAGCTGTTTTTT. As protein: CAWRDNTGELFF.

As for this clone: The sample contains more than one DNA sequence encoding this CDR3. V usage is TRBV15 and J usage is TRBJ2-1; 7 nucleotides line up with TRBD2. Trimming cost V 4 bases and J 3 bases; bases outside gene matches: 3. The CDR3 is 14 amino acids. CDR1 and CDR2 from the germline V gene are LNHNV and YYDKDF (reference sequence). CDR3 bases: TGTGCCACCAGCACCCGGGACTACTACAATGAGCAGTTCTTC. It encodes CATSTRDYYNEQFF. The full variable domain, in which reference TRBV15 and TRBJ2-1 provide the parts outside the CDR3, is DAMVIQNPRYQVTQFGKPVTLSCSQTLNHNVMYWYQQKSSQAPKLLFHYYDKDFNNEADTPDNFQSRRPNTSFCFLDIRSPGLGDTAMYLCATSTRDYYNEQFFGPGTRLTVL.

On this clone: This sample includes further DNA sequences coding for the same CDR3. The chain joins TRBV9 to TRBJ2-1; no reliable D call. The CDR3 consists of 12 residues. Trimming stripped 2 bases from V and 10 bases from J, with 10 bases between. CDR1 is SGDLS and CDR2 is YYNGEE in the germline V gene. CDR3 in DNA: TGTGCCAGCAGCGTCCCAGGCCCCGAGCAGTTCTTC. Translating it yields CASSVPGPEQFF.

The V call is TRBV5-6, the J call TRBJ2-5; tentatively, D is TRBD2 (7 bases). The J call could be wrong; TRBJ2-7 is a better fit for the DNA end. The CDR3 has 12 amino acids. The germline CDR1 and CDR2 sequences are SGHDT and YYEEEE. The CDR3: CASNKGGYEQYF. The CDR3 DNA is TGTGCCAGCAACAAGGGGGGGTACGAGCAGTACTTC.

V usage is TRBV19 and J usage is TRBJ2-5, with D possibly matching TRBD1 (5 bases). The germline V gene encodes CDR1 LNHDA and CDR2 SQIVND (reference sequence). V shed 4 bases and J shed 0 bases, with 9 bases lying between them. The CDR3 has 14 amino acids. The CDR3 loop reads CASSTHRYQETQYF. The CDR3 DNA follows: TGTGCCAGTAGTACTCACAGGTACCAAGAGACCCAGTACTTC.

The rearrangement joins TRBV9 to TRBJ2-5, with TRBD2 matching 8 bases. The V gene end was trimmed by 4 bases and the J gene end by 2 bases; junction bases not matched to a gene: 13. The germline gives CDR1 SGDLS, CDR2 YYNGEE. The length of the CDR3 is 17 residues. CDR3 sequence (DNA): TGTGCCAGCAGCCACCGAGGAGTAGCGGGGATACAAGAGACCCAGTACTTC. This encodes CASSHRGVAGIQETQYF.

The V call is TRBV7-3, the J call TRBJ2-4; the D gene is possibly TRBD1 (5 bases). V lost 6 bases and J 3 bases, leaving 9 bases between the germline ends. The CDR3 is made up of 13 amino acids. Germline values: CDR1 SGHTA, CDR2 FQGTGA. The CDR3 coding sequence is TGTGCCAGCAGTTGGGGCGTCAAAAACATTCAGTACTTC. It encodes CASSWGVKNIQYF.

V usage is TRBV6-5 and J usage is TRBJ1-5; D not resolved. Germline CDR1 and CDR2: MNHEY and SVGAGI. The V gene lost 2 bases and the J gene lost 3 bases, with 8 bases spanning the gap. There are 14 residues in the CDR3. In DNA, the CDR3 is TGTGCCAGCAGTTACAGGGCTGACAATCAGCCCCAGCATTTT. Its translation: CASSYRADNQPQHF.

The chain has TRBV5-1 and TRBJ1-2; possibly TRBD1 for D (6 bases). V lost 0 bases to trimming and J lost 3 bases, with 21 bases between them. The CDR3 contains 18 residues. Germline V gives CDR1 SGHRS, CDR2 YFSETQ. The CDR3 loop reads CASSLEPGAHTTHYGYTF. The CDR3 coding sequence is TGCGCCAGCAGCTTGGAGCCAGGGGCTCATACCACCCACTATGGCTACACCTTC.

The chain is built from TRBV11-2 and TRBJ2-1; unclear D gene. This CDR3 contains 11 residues. The V gene lost 6 bases and the J gene lost 6 bases, with 6 bases spanning the gap. Per germline, CDR1 SGHAT and CDR2 FQNNGV. The CDR3 region has the DNA TGTGCCAGCAGGTCAGGCAATGAGCAGTTCTTC. This codes for CASRSGNEQFF.

The rearrangement links TRBV7-6 to TRBJ2-7; 7 bases are shared with TRBD1. With 4 bases clipped from V and 7 bases from J, the junction kept 19 bases outside the gene matches. The CDR3 totals 17 residues. Germline CDR1 SGHVS, CDR2 FNYEAQ. This CDR3 is CASSSRGRQGGQREQYF. The DNA of the CDR3 is TGTGCCAGCAGCTCTCGGGGTCGACAGGGCGGGCAGAGGGAGCAGTACTTC.

The chain joins TRBV4-3 to TRBJ2-7; tentatively, D is TRBD2 (5 bases). This CDR3 is built from 15 residues. The V end lost 1 base, the J end lost 6 bases, and 16 bases lay between the germline ends. CDR1 and CDR2 (germline): LGHNA, YSLEER. The CDR3: CASSQGGEGLFEQYF. CDR3 coding DNA: TGCGCCAGCAGCCAAGGTGGTGAGGGTCTCTTCGAGCAGTACTTC.

This rearrangement joins TRBV30 to TRBJ1-5, with unresolved D. The V gene lost 0 bases and the J gene lost 5 bases, with 8 bases spanning the gap. Germline values: CDR1 GTSNPN, CDR2 SVGIG (reference sequence). The CDR3 covers 13 residues. The CDR3 DNA is TGTGCCTGGAGTGTCGGAGGACATCAGCCCCAGCATTTT. It codes for CAWSVGGHQPQHF.

V and J are TRBV28 and TRBJ1-3; the D gene is possibly TRBD1 (6 bases). CDR3 length equals 16 residues. Germline assignment: CDR1 MDHEN and CDR2 SYDVKM. Trimming shortened V by 3 bases and J by 2 bases, and 14 bases separated the two germline ends. The CDR3 loop reads CASSFRGLQPGNTIYF. The CDR3 region has the DNA TGTGCCAGCAGTTTCAGGGGCCTACAACCTGGAAACACCATATATTTT.

This chain connects TRBV11-2 to TRBJ2-1; the D gene is possibly TRBD2 (6 bases). Germline CDR1 is SGHAT and CDR2 is FQNNGV. The V end was cut by 1 base, the J end by 3 bases, with 7 bases between. The CDR3 sequence is 14 residues long. CDR3 coding DNA: TGTGCCAGCAGCTTAGCGGGGGACTACAATGAGCAGTTCTTC. Amino acids: CASSLAGDYNEQFF.

V and J are TRBV4-3 and TRBJ1-2; D gene unclear. Per the germline V gene, CDR1 is LGHNA and CDR2 is YSLEER. V was shortened by 0 bases and J by 7 bases, with 9 bases between the two germline ends. The CDR3 is made up of 13 amino acids. The CDR3 region is CASSQDPAGGYTF. The CDR3 DNA reads TGCGCCAGCAGCCAAGATCCGGCGGGTGGCTACACCTTC.

This CDR3 reads CAISESLLDTEAFF. The DNA of the CDR3 is TGTGCCATCAGTGAGTCCTTGCTAGACACTGAAGCTTTCTTT. The J gene is TRBJ1-1, the V gene TRBV10-3, with D unresolved. The CDR3 has 14 residues. Trimming took 0 bases from V and 3 from J, leaving 8 bases between them. Looked up from germline, CDR1 is ENHRY and CDR2 is SYGVKD.

The chain is built from TRBV2 and TRBJ2-1; D gene unclear. Germline V CDR1 and CDR2: SNHLY, FYNNEI. The CDR3 contains 11 residues. V lost 3 bases, J lost 8 bases, and 5 bases lay in between. DNA for the CDR3: TGTGCCAGCAGTGATCTCCATGAGCAGTTCTTC. As protein: CASSDLHEQFF.

The rearrangement links TRBV11-2 to TRBJ2-7; D ambiguous. Germline CDR1 is SGHAT and CDR2 is FQNNGV. The CDR3 is 15 residues long. Trimming pared 1 base from V and 6 bases from J, leaving 16 bases between. CDR3 residues: CASSLGLSVASEQYF. CDR3 nucleotides: TGTGCCAGCAGCTTAGGTTTATCAGTGGCCAGCGAGCAGTACTTC.